A single sample gave rise to the 23 T cell receptor beta chains below, sequenced in a study of beta chain features in type 1 diabetes. The authors reverse transcribed all of the isolated RNA, so sequencing captured expressed TCRB transcripts. Repertoires were generated with immunoSEQ multiplex PCR, while TCRdb's copy carries only in-frame clones and drops some. The sample consists of just over 600,000 clones, roughly a sixth of them appearing once. Material: naive CD4+ T cells from blood. The origin of the receptors is a man aged 18 to 29 in good health.

This clone was observed a handful of times. The chain carries TRBV18 and TRBJ1-1; no firm D call. There are 15 residues in the CDR3. V lost 6 bases and J 0 bases, leaving 14 bases between the germline ends. Germline loops: CDR1 KGHSH, CDR2 LQKENI. CDR3 residues: CASSPGNGLNTEAFF. The CDR3 coding sequence is TGTGCCAGCTCCCCGGGTAACGGGCTGAACACTGAAGCTTTCTTT.

V and J are TRBV20-1 and TRBJ2-4; D is unclear. Trimming pared 2 bases from V and 9 bases from J, leaving 5 bases between. CDR3 size: 10 residues. Germline V gene lookup returns CDR1 DFQATT and CDR2 SNEGSKA (reference sequence). The CDR3 region has the DNA TGCAGTGCTAGACCCAGCATTCAGTACTTC. Its protein product is CSARPSIQYF.

This clone has just one count. This chain joins TRBV6-5 and TRBJ2-7, with a tentative D call TRBD1 (6 bases). The CDR3 runs to 14 residues. V lost 1 base and J 3 bases, leaving 10 bases between the germline ends. In germline, CDR1 is MNHEY, CDR2 SVGAGI. CDR3 DNA: TGTGCCAGCAGTTACTTAGGACAGAACTACGAGCAGTACTTC. This translates into CASSYLGQNYEQYF.

The chain recombines TRBV14 with TRBJ2-1; 10 bases are shared with TRBD2. This CDR3 contains 16 residues. After removal of 3 bases from V and 5 bases from J, the junction contained 7 bases not matched to a gene. Germline CDR1 reads SGHDN; CDR2 reads FVKESK. This CDR3 is CASSHKPSGRHNEQFF. The CDR3 region has the DNA TGTGCCAGCAGCCACAAACCTAGCGGGAGACACAATGAGCAGTTCTTC.

This clone appeared a few times. The chain joins TRBV27 to TRBJ1-2; D unclear. The V gene's germline CDR1 is MNHEY and CDR2 SMNVEV (reference sequence). The ends were cut back, 2 bases at V and 7 bases at J, with 11 bases in the middle. The CDR3 is 13 residues long. The CDR3 loop is CASSLAGSRGYTF. In DNA, the CDR3 is TGTGCCAGCAGTTTAGCAGGTAGCCGTGGCTACACCTTC.

A few counts support this clone. The genes are TRBV14 and TRBJ2-7, with TRBD2 matching 12 bases. Germline assignment: CDR1 SGHDN and CDR2 FVKESK. The CDR3 has 17 amino acids. The J segment lost 0 bases and the V segment lost 1 base, leaving 4 bases of the junction unmatched. The CDR3 DNA follows: TGTGCCAGCAGCCAAGGACTAGCGGGGGTACCCTCCTACGAGCAGTACTTC. It yields the protein CASSQGLAGVPSYEQYF.

The rearrangement uses TRBV29-1 and TRBJ1-1; D is possibly TRBD1 (5 bases). This CDR3 comprises 13 residues. The germline V gene has CDR1 SQVTM and CDR2 ANQGSEA. The germline V and J ends were trimmed by 5 bases and 5 bases, with 15 bases remaining between them. DNA for the CDR3: TGCAGCGTTCCCTTGAGGGGAGGGACTGAAGCTTTCTTT. Translating gives CSVPLRGGTEAFF.

This clone was observed a few times. The rearrangement uses TRBV5-1 and TRBJ1-2; no definite D call. V was clipped by 0 bases and J by 6 bases, with 15 bases between them. This CDR3 contains 15 residues. CDR1 and CDR2 from the germline V gene are SGHRS and YFSETQ. In DNA form, the CDR3 reads TGCGCCAGCAGCTTGGAAAGGCCGGAGATGGATGGCTACACCTTC. Its translation is CASSLERPEMDGYTF.

The chain has TRBV28 and TRBJ1-2, with 7 bases aligning to TRBD1. The CDR3 length is 15 residues. CDR1 and CDR2 from the germline V gene are MDHEN and SYDVKM. Trimming removed 7 bases from V and 2 bases from J; junction bases left unmatched: 10. The CDR3 reads CASTPTGRGNYGYTF. As DNA, the CDR3 is TGTGCCAGCACCCCTACGGGCAGGGGGAACTATGGCTACACCTTC.

This chain joins TRBV7-9 and TRBJ2-4, with unresolved D. V lost 3 bases to trimming and J lost 0 bases, with 9 bases between them. The germline V gene has CDR1 SEHNR and CDR2 FQNEAQ (reference sequence). The length of the CDR3 is 15 residues. The CDR3 DNA sequence: TGTGCCAGCAGCTTGCCCGGTCTAGCCAAAAACATTCAGTACTTC. Residues: CASSLPGLAKNIQYF.

The chain combines TRBV6-4 with TRBJ2-2, with D possibly being TRBD1 (6 bases). CDR1 is MRHNA and CDR2 is SNTAGT in the germline V gene. The V end lost 4 bases, the J end lost 2 bases, and 8 bases lay between the germline ends. The CDR3 spans 14 residues. The CDR3 DNA sequence: TGTGCCAGCAGTGGGACAGCAAACACCGGGGAGCTGTTTTTT. It is translated as CASSGTANTGELFF.

This clone was seen a few times. V usage is TRBV7-9 and J usage is TRBJ2-1, with 7 bases matching TRBD2. This CDR3 has 12 residues. Per the germline V gene, CDR1 is SEHNR and CDR2 is FQNEAQ (reference sequence). V gave up 4 bases and J gave up 7 bases; unmatched junction bases: 1. The CDR3 sequence: CASSYGGNEQFF. Written as DNA, the CDR3 is TGTGCCAGCAGCTACGGGGGGAATGAGCAGTTCTTC. Full variable domain (remainder filled in from reference TRBV7-9 and TRBJ2-1): DTGVSQNPRHKITKRGQNVTFRCDPISEHNRLYWYRQTLGQGPEFLTYFQNEAQLEKSRLLSDRFSAERPKGSFSTLEIQRTEQGDSAMYLCASSYGGNEQFFGPGTRLTVL.

This chain joins TRBV7-7 and TRBJ2-3, with TRBD2 as a possible D gene (6 bases). The V end lost 5 bases, the J end lost 3 bases, and 15 bases lay between the germline ends. From germline, CDR1 is SSHAT and CDR2 FNYEAQ (reference sequence). The CDR3 has 15 amino acids. Here the CDR3 reads CASSASGVITDTQYF. The CDR3 DNA follows: TGTGCCAGCAGCGCCTCGGGAGTAATTACAGATACGCAGTATTTT.

The V call is TRBV5-1, the J call TRBJ2-7; D could derive from TRBD1 or TRBD2 (5 bases each). Germline loops: CDR1 SGHRS, CDR2 YFSETQ. This CDR3 spans 13 amino acids. V lost 7 bases, J lost 2 bases, and 13 bases lay in between. Written as DNA, the CDR3 is TGCGCCAGCTCAGAGGGGTATCCCTACGAGCAGTACTTC. Protein product: CASSEGYPYEQYF.

This clone was detected a few times. This rearrangement joins TRBV5-4 to TRBJ1-4; D is perhaps TRBD1 (6 bases). This CDR3 has 14 amino acids. Trimming shortened V by 3 bases and J by 4 bases, and 10 bases separated the two germline ends. Germline-derived CDR1 and CDR2 are SGHNT and YYREEE (reference sequence). CDR3 region: CASSSGAFNEKLFF. The CDR3 DNA follows: TGTGCCAGCAGCTCAGGGGCCTTTAATGAAAAACTGTTTTTT.

In regard to this clone: The sample holds other DNA sequences that translate to the same CDR3. The chain has TRBV7-2 and TRBJ1-2; TRBD1 might be the D (6 bases). V gave up 5 bases and J gave up 2 bases, with 9 bases separating them. The CDR3 sequence is 13 residues long. Germline CDR1 SGHTA, CDR2 FQGNSA. The CDR3 DNA is TGTGCCAGCAGCCCGGACAGAAACTATGGCTACACCTTC. This gives the protein CASSPDRNYGYTF.

This clone has more than one count but fewer than ten. The chain combines TRBV7-2 with TRBJ2-7; 7 nucleotides line up with TRBD2. The J segment lost 7 bases and the V segment lost 1 base, leaving 7 bases of the junction unmatched. The CDR3 sequence is 14 residues long. Germline V gene data show CDR1 as SGHTA and CDR2 as FQGNSA. The CDR3 reads CASSLGRLAGEQYF. CDR3 nucleotide sequence: TGTGCCAGCAGCTTAGGTAGACTAGCTGGGGAGCAGTACTTC. The full variable domain, its missing parts supplied by reference TRBV7-2 and TRBJ2-7, is GAGVSQSPSNKVTEKGKDVELRCDPISGHTALYWYRQSLGQGLEFLIYFQGNSAPDKSGLPSDRFSAERTGGSVSTLTIQRTQQEDSAVYLCASSLGRLAGEQYFGPGTRLTVT.

The chain recombines TRBV9 with TRBJ2-2; 7 bases are shared with TRBD2. This CDR3 has 15 residues. V shed 3 bases and J 3 bases; nucleotides not matched to a gene: 5. In germline, CDR1 is SGDLS, CDR2 YYNGEE. The CDR3 reads CASSGSGGHTGELFF. CDR3 nucleotide sequence: TGTGCCAGCAGCGGCTCGGGGGGACACACCGGGGAGCTGTTTTTT.

The V call is TRBV7-6, the J call TRBJ1-2, with 11 bases fitting TRBD1. Germline CDR1 is SGHVS and CDR2 is FNYEAQ. V lost 3 bases to trimming and J lost 6 bases; unmatched junction nucleotides: 6. The CDR3 has 15 residues. CDR3 residues: CASSLAGQGAHGYTF. The CDR3 coding sequence is TGTGCCAGCAGCTTGGCTGGACAGGGGGCTCATGGCTACACCTTC.

The chain combines TRBV7-9 with TRBJ2-7; no clear D gene. The V end was cut by 5 bases, the J end by 7 bases, with 12 bases between. Germline lookup yields CDR1 SEHNR and CDR2 FQNEAQ (reference sequence). This CDR3 is 12 amino acids long. This CDR3 reads CASSITGGEQYF. The CDR3, as DNA: TGTGCCAGCAGCATTACCGGCGGTGAGCAGTACTTC.

The chain couples TRBV19 to TRBJ1-5; no reliable D call. CDR1 is LNHDA, CDR2 SQIVND, per germline (reference sequence). Trimming removed 6 bases at V and 3 bases at J, with 6 bases between. The CDR3 is 12 amino acids. In DNA, the CDR3 is TGTGCCAGTAGGGGGAACAATCAGCCCCAGCATTTT. It is translated as CASRGNNQPQHF. The full variable domain, in which reference TRBV19 and TRBJ1-5 provide the parts outside the CDR3, is DGGITQSPKYLFRKEGQNVTLSCEQNLNHDAMYWYRQDPGQGLRLIYYSQIVNDFQKGDIAEGYSVSREKKESFPLTVTSAQKNPTAFYLCASRGNNQPQHFGDGTRLSIL.

J is TRBJ2-2 and V is TRBV2, with 7 positions matching TRBD1. Per the germline V gene, CDR1 is SNHLY and CDR2 is FYNNEI. The CDR3 covers 17 residues. J was trimmed by 5 bases and V by 4 bases; bases with no gene match: 13. The CDR3 region is CASSGRSGTEGTGELFF. The CDR3 nucleotides read TGTGCCAGCAGTGGAAGGTCCGGGACAGAAGGGACCGGGGAGCTGTTTTTT.

This chain joins TRBV2 and TRBJ2-3; TRBD2 matches 15 bases. CDR3 length: 17 amino acids. Germline values: CDR1 SNHLY, CDR2 FYNNEI. V gave up 6 bases and J gave up 2 bases; unmatched junction bases: 6. CDR3 sequence reads: CASRAGTSGRITDTQYF. As DNA, the CDR3 is TGTGCCAGCAGGGCCGGGACTAGCGGGAGGATCACAGATACGCAGTATTTT.